The source of this TCR beta chain is a study of CD8 T cells in Susac syndrome. TCR beta sequencing covered blood CD8+ and CD4+ T cells. The authors negatively isolated CD8+ and CD4+ T cells and FACS-enriched TEMRA cells. The CDR3 runs 12 residues. The germline V gene has CDR1 MNHEY and CDR2 SMNVEV (reference sequence). V dropped 3 bases and J dropped 7 bases, with 7 bases sitting between them. The count of this clonotype is one. Its antigen is still unknown. Study-wide results and limits: The study conceded that relatively few individuals underwent its TCR sequencing and HLA analysis.

It was with random hexamers that about 0.45 to 1 ug RNA was reverse transcribed. An immunoSEQ multiplex PCR generated amplified TCR beta CDR3 products spanning 54 Vbeta and 13 Jbeta. A single record per CDR3 protein comes from TCRdb applying MiXCR to the immunoSEQ multiplex PCR reads. The data contain about 430,000 distinct CDR3 sequences, approximately 85% of them singletons. The receptor's source is a human donor with multiple sclerosis. The specimen sequenced was CD8+ T cells from PBMCs. The chain couples TRBV27 to TRBJ1-5; D perhaps matches TRBD1 (5 bases). The CDR3 nucleotides are TGTGCCAGCAGTTTTCAGGGCCAGCCCCAGCATTTT. Translating it yields CASSFQGQPQHF.